The 21 T cell receptor beta chains below were found in one sample sequenced in a study of blood T cell repertoires in COVID-19. Produced via immunoSEQ multiplex PCR; TCRdb's table is partial and in-frame only. The sample carries some 150,000 clones, roughly 90% recorded once. The sequenced material came from peripheral blood. Receptors originate from a woman in her 50s with acute or convalescent COVID-19.

This chain links TRBV5-1 with TRBJ2-1; 9 positions match TRBD2. CDR3 length: 17 residues. CDR1 SGHRS and CDR2 YFSETQ come from the germline V gene. The trim removed 4 bases at V and 8 bases at J, leaving 16 bases unmatched. The CDR3 sequence: CASSLPSGGGAADEQFF. CDR3 bases: TGCGCCAGCAGCCTCCCATCGGGCGGGGGGGCAGCGGATGAGCAGTTCTTC. The complete variable domain, with remaining parts taken from reference TRBV5-1 and TRBJ2-1, reads KAGVTQTPRYLIKTRGQQVTLSCSPISGHRSVSWYQQTPGQGLQFLFEYFSETQRNKGNFPGRFSGRQFSNSRSEMNVSTLELGDSALYLCASSLPSGGGAADEQFFGPGTRLTVL.

This clone was seen a single time. CDR3 DNA sequence: TGTGCCAGCAGCTTGACAGGGGAAAATTCACCCCTCCACTTT. It encodes CASSLTGENSPLHF. The rearrangement uses TRBV7-9 and TRBJ1-6; 8 positions agree with TRBD1. The CDR3 runs to 14 residues. The V segment lost 3 bases and the J segment 7 bases; nucleotides outside the gene matches: 2. Germline assignment: CDR1 SEHNR and CDR2 FQNEAQ (reference sequence).

This clone was seen only once. The rearrangement uses TRBV6-4 and TRBJ2-3, with TRBD1 identical over 9 bases. V shed 2 bases and J 3 bases; nucleotides not matched to a gene: 6. Germline V gene lookup returns CDR1 MRHNA and CDR2 SNTAGT. This CDR3 has 16 residues. The CDR3 protein is CASSDVGGQGTDTQYF. Written as DNA, the CDR3 is TGTGCCAGCAGTGACGTGGGTGGACAGGGGACAGATACGCAGTATTTT.

The chain joins TRBV3-1 (or the pseudogene TRBV3-2) to TRBJ2-3; D gene ambiguous. V was cut by 0 bases and J by 3 bases, with 7 bases left in between. Germline V CDR1 and CDR2: LGHDT, YNNKEL (reference sequence). The CDR3 runs to 14 residues. The DNA of the CDR3 is TGTGCCAGCAGCCAAGATCTAGTAACAGATACGCAGTATTTT. Protein product: CASSQDLVTDTQYF.

The V call is TRBV30, the J call TRBJ2-3; TRBD2 agrees at 7 bases. Trimming at V came to 5 bases and at J to 2 bases, leaving 16 bases not matched to a gene. The CDR3 contains 17 residues. CDR1 is GTSNPN, CDR2 SVGIG, per germline (reference sequence). This CDR3 reads CAWGAGFGGELTDTQYF. The CDR3 nucleotides read TGTGCCTGGGGTGCCGGGTTTGGGGGGGAGCTCACAGATACGCAGTATTTT.

The CDR3 coding sequence is TGCAGCGTTGATTCCCCTGACAGGGGGCAGTTCTTC. Translating it yields CSVDSPDRGQFF. The J gene is TRBJ2-1, the V gene TRBV29-1; TRBD1 agrees at 8 bases. Germline V gene data show CDR1 as SQVTM and CDR2 as ANQGSEA. The CDR3 is made up of 12 amino acids. The junction had 7 bases not matched to a gene; V was cut back by 3 bases and J by 12 bases.

The J gene is TRBJ2-3, the V gene TRBV28, with TRBD2 matching over 13 bases. V trimming: 5 bases; J trimming: 5 bases; junction bases outside the gene matches: 4. The CDR3 consists of 15 residues. Germline loops: CDR1 MDHEN, CDR2 SYDVKM. CDR3 loop: CASSETSGGKDTQYF. The CDR3 bases are TGTGCCAGCAGTGAGACTAGCGGGGGGAAAGATACGCAGTATTTT.

This chain links TRBV3-1 (or the pseudogene TRBV3-2) with TRBJ1-2; D call uncertain. The CDR3 has 16 residues. Deletions cut 3 bases from V and 3 bases from J, with 17 bases between. Germline V gives CDR1 LGHDT, CDR2 YNNKEL (reference sequence). The CDR3 DNA reads TGTGCCAGCAGCCACCGCGAGGTCAGCGGATACTATGGCTACACCTTC. Residues: CASSHREVSGYYGYTF.

With regard to this clone: At one end the junction does not follow the germline gene, possibly because of a read error. The chain has TRBV30 and TRBJ1-1; D possibly corresponds to TRBD1 (5 bases). The CDR3 has 12 residues. In germline, CDR1 is GTSNPN, CDR2 SVGIG (reference sequence). The chain's CDR3 is CARSVNNREAFF. As DNA, the CDR3 is TGTGCCCGGAGTGTTAATAACAGGGAAGCTTTCTTT.

V usage is TRBV20-1 and J usage is TRBJ2-1; TRBD2 matches at 9 bases. The germline V gene has CDR1 DFQATT and CDR2 SNEGSKA (reference sequence). The CDR3 has 15 residues. V trimming: 3 bases; J trimming: 7 bases; junction bases outside the gene matches: 10. The CDR3 here is CSASLGSGRENEQFF. The CDR3 nucleotides are TGCAGTGCTAGTTTAGGTAGCGGGAGAGAGAATGAGCAGTTCTTC.

The J gene is TRBJ2-1, the V gene TRBV6-5, with D possibly TRBD2 on 5 matching bases. The V gene lost 8 bases and the J gene lost 4 bases, with 15 bases spanning the gap. Germline V gene sequence: CDR1 MNHEY, CDR2 SVGAGI. There are 14 residues in the CDR3. CDR3 sequence reads: CASFKPGTYNEQFF. In nucleotides, the CDR3 is TGTGCCAGCTTTAAGCCGGGAACATACAATGAGCAGTTCTTC.

The chain has TRBV2 and TRBJ2-7, with 8 bases that match TRBD1. Looked up from germline, CDR1 is SNHLY and CDR2 is FYNNEI. The J segment lost 4 bases and the V segment lost 7 bases, leaving 9 bases of the junction unmatched. This CDR3 has 14 residues. The CDR3 coding sequence is TGTGCCAGCATGAAAGGACAGGGATATTACGAGCAGTACTTC. This codes for CASMKGQGYYEQYF.

For the CDR3, the DNA is TGTGCCAGCAGTTACAGGGGGAATGGAAACACCATATATTTT. As protein: CASSYRGNGNTIYF. This chain connects TRBV6-6 to TRBJ1-3, with D possibly matching TRBD1 (6 bases). This CDR3 has 14 amino acids. V dropped 2 bases and J dropped 3 bases, with 8 bases sitting between them. The V gene's germline CDR1 is MNHNY and CDR2 SVGAGI (reference sequence).

The CDR3 sequence: CAWSPLPSRGATDTQYF. Here the CDR3 DNA reads TGTGCCTGGAGTCCCCTGCCCTCCCGGGGGGCCACAGATACGCAGTATTTT. This chain connects TRBV30 to TRBJ2-3; possibly TRBD2 for D (7 bases). Germline V gives CDR1 GTSNPN, CDR2 SVGIG (reference sequence). The V gene lost 2 bases and the J gene lost 2 bases, with 20 bases spanning the gap. The CDR3 spans 17 residues.

The chain carries TRBV5-6 and TRBJ1-2, with 8 bases identical to TRBD1. The length of the CDR3 is 13 residues. The trim removed 2 bases at V and 6 bases at J, leaving 3 bases unmatched. CDR1 and CDR2 from the germline V gene are SGHDT and YYEEEE. CDR3 bases: TGTGCCAGCAGCTTAACAGGGGGGCATGGCTACACCTTC. Translated: CASSLTGGHGYTF.

This chain links TRBV5-8 with TRBJ1-1; 7 positions match TRBD1. Germline CDR1 SGHTS, CDR2 YDEGEE. V shed 6 bases and J 4 bases; nucleotides not matched to a gene: 12. The CDR3 sequence is 15 residues long. The CDR3 nucleotides read TGTGCCAGCATCTCCGTCTACAGGGGAGGCACTGAAGCTTTCTTT. Protein: CASISVYRGGTEAFF.

V and J are TRBV6-4 and TRBJ2-3; 12 bases are a match to TRBD2. This CDR3 comprises 20 residues. V was clipped by 2 bases and J by 4 bases; unmatched bases: 16. Looked up from germline, CDR1 is MRHNA and CDR2 is SNTAGT. Here the CDR3 reads CASSDGVVGLAGSDPDTQYF. CDR3 coding DNA: TGTGCCAGCAGTGACGGGGTTGTTGGACTAGCGGGGTCAGATCCAGATACGCAGTATTTT.

This rearrangement joins TRBV19 to TRBJ1-1, with 8 bases aligning to TRBD1. V lost 7 bases and J lost 1; bases outside the gene matches: 11. This CDR3 contains 16 residues. The germline V gene has CDR1 LNHDA and CDR2 SQIVND (reference sequence). CDR3 in DNA: TGTGCCAGTACCTACGCAGCCGGGACAGGGAACACTGAAGCTTTCTTT. Protein sequence: CASTYAAGTGNTEAFF.

The chain links TRBV1 to TRBJ2-2; TRBD2, as called in the table, went unchecked against the DNA. TRBV1 is listed as a pseudogene. CDR3 length: 17 amino acids. The CDR3 here is CTSSQDPQRENTGELFF. Written as DNA, the CDR3 is TGCACCAGCAGCCAAGATCCGCAGCGGGAGAACACCGGGGAGCTGTTTTTT.

This chain joins TRBV9 and TRBJ1-2, with D uncertain. Trimming took off 0 bases at V and 3 bases at J, with 9 bases between the two ends. There are 14 residues in the CDR3. Germline V gene data show CDR1 as SGDLS and CDR2 as YYNGEE. CDR3 protein: CASSVDIAHYGYTF. In DNA form, the CDR3 reads TGTGCCAGCAGCGTAGATATAGCCCACTATGGCTACACCTTC.

V and J are TRBV4-1 and TRBJ1-2; D is perhaps TRBD1 (6 bases). The CDR3 contains 17 residues. Germline V gene sequence: CDR1 MGHRA, CDR2 YSYEKL. The germline V and J ends were trimmed by 3 bases and 0 bases, with 17 bases remaining between them. The CDR3 DNA is TGCGCCAGCAGCCAGAGACCAACTGGGACATCTAACTATGGCTACACCTTC. Translated, it gives CASSQRPTGTSNYGYTF.